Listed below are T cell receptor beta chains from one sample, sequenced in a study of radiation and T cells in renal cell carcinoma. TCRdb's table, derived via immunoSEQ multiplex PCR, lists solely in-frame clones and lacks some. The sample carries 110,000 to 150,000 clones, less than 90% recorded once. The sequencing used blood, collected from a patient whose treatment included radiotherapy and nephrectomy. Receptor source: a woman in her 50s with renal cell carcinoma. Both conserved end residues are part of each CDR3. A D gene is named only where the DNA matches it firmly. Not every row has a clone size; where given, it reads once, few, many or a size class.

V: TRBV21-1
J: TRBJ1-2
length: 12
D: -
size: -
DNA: TGTGCCAGCCCCGGGTTCGTTAGTGGCTACACCTTC
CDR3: CASPGFVSGYTF

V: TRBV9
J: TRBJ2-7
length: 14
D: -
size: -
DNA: TGTGCCAGCAGCAGGGACCACAGGGTGTACGAGCAGTACTTC
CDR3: CASSRDHRVYEQYF

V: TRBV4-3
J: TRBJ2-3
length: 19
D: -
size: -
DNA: TGCGCCAGCAGCCAAGATTCGAATCAGCACCAACGCCTCACAGATACGCAGTATTTT
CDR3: CASSQDSNQHQRLTDTQYF

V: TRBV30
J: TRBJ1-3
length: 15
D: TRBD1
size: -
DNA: TGTGCCTTCGCCGGGACAGAGGTCCCTGGAAACACCATATATTTT
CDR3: CAFAGTEVPGNTIYF

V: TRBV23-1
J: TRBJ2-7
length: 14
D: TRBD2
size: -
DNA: TGCGCCAGCAGTCATTCTGGACTAGTTTACGAGCAGTACTTC
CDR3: CASSHSGLVYEQYF

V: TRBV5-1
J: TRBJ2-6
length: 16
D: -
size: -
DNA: TGCGCCAGCGGCCTCGTCCCAGGCCCTGGGGCCAACGTCCTGACTTTC
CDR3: CASGLVPGPGANVLTF

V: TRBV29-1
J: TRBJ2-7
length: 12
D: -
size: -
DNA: TGCAGCGTGCGGACGGATAGCTACGAGCAGTACTTC
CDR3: CSVRTDSYEQYF

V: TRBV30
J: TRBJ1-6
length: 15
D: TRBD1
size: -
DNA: TGTGCCTGGGGGATCGGGACAGGGTTTGACTCACCCCTCCACTTT
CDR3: CAWGIGTGFDSPLHF

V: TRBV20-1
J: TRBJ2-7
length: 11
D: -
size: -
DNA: TGCAGTGCTAGTTATAGGGACGAGCAGTACTTC
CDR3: CSASYRDEQYF

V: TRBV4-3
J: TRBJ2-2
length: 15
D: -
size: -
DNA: TGCGCCAGCAGCCAAGCCACTACGAACACCGGGGAGCTGTTTTTT
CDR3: CASSQATTNTGELFF

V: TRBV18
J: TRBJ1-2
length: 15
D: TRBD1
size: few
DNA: TGTGCCAGCTCACAACTGTCGACAGGGGGTTATGGCTACACCTTC
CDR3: CASSQLSTGGYGYTF

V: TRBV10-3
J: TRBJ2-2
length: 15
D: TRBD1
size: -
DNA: TGTGCCATCAGGGCCGGGACAGCGAACACCGGGGAGCTGTTTTTT
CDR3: CAIRAGTANTGELFF

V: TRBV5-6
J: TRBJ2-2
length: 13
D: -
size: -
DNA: TGTGCCAGCAGCCTCGTCAACACCGGGGAGCTGTTTTTT
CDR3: CASSLVNTGELFF

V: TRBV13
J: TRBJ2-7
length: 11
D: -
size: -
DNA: TGTGCCAGCAGCCCGAGATACGAGCAGTACTTC
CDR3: CASSPRYEQYF

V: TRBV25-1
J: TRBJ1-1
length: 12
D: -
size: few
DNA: TGTGCCAGCAGTGATCGGAGGACTGAAGCTTTCTTT
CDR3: CASSDRRTEAFF

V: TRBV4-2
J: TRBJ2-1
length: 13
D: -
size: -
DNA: TGTGCCAGCAGAGATGGCGGGACCAATGAGCAGTTCTTC
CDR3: CASRDGGTNEQFF

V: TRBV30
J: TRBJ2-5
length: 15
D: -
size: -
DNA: TGTGCCTGGAATCCCCGGGGTACTCTTTGGGAGACCCAGTACTTC
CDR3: CAWNPRGTLWETQYF

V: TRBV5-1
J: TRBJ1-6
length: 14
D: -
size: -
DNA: TGCGCCAGCACCCTCATGAGTGGGGGTTCACCCCTCCACTTT
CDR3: CASTLMSGGSPLHF

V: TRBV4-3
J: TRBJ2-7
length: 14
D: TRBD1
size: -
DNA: TGCGCCAGCAGCCAGACAGGGGTTTTTAGTGAGCAGTACTTC
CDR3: CASSQTGVFSEQYF

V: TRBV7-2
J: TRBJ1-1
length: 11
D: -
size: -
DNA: TGTGCCAGCAGCGGTTTTACTGAAGCTTTCTTT
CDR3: CASSGFTEAFF

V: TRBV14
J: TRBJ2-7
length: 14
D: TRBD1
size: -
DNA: TGTGCCAGCAGCGAAAGACAGGGGACGGGCGAGCAGTACTTC
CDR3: CASSERQGTGEQYF

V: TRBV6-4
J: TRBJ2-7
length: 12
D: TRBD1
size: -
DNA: TGTGCCAGCATGACAGGGGACCACGAGCAGTACTTC
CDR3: CASMTGDHEQYF

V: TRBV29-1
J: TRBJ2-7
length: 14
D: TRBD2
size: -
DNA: TGCAGCGTTGAAGATGTGAGCGGGGGGCCCGAGCAGTACTTC
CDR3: CSVEDVSGGPEQYF

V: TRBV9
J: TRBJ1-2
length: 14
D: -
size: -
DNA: TGTGCCAGCAGCGTGATGGGGGTCGGCTATGGCTACACCTTC
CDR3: CASSVMGVGYGYTF

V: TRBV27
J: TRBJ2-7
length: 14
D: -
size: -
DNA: TGTGCCAGCAGCCGGCGGGCTTACTCCTACGAGCAGTACTTC
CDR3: CASSRRAYSYEQYF

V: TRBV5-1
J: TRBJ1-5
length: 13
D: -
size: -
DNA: TGCGCCAGCAGCTTGGAGTCGAATCAGCCCCAGCATTTT
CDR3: CASSLESNQPQHF

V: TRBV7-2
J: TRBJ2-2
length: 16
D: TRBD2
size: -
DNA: TGTGCCAGCAGCTTACCAGCGGGAGGGCCCAGCGGGGAGCTGTTTTTT
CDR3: CASSLPAGGPSGELFF

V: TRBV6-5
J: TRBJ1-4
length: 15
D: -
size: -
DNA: TGTGCCCCACGGGGCTTACTGGCAACTAATGAAAAACTGTTTTTT
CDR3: CAPRGLLATNEKLFF

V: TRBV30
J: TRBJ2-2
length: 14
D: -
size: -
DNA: TGTGCCTGGAGTGTAAAGGGGGGCACCGGGGAGCTGTTTTTT
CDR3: CAWSVKGGTGELFF

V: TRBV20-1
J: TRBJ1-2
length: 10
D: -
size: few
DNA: TGCAGTGCTACGAACTATGGCTACACCTTC
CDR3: CSATNYGYTF

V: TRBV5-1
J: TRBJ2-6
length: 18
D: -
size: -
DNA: TGCGCCAGCAGCTTGGCGGAAACTAATGCAGCCGGGGCCAACGTCCTGACTTTC
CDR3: CASSLAETNAAGANVLTF

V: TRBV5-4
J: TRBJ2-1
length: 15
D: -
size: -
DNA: TGTGCCAGCAGCCCCTCTGGACTGGGTTTGGAGGAGCAGTTCTTC
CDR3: CASSPSGLGLEEQFF

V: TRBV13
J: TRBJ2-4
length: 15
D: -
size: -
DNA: TGTGCCAGCAGCCATTCAGTCGGTTCGCGAAACATTCAGTACTTC
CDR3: CASSHSVGSRNIQYF

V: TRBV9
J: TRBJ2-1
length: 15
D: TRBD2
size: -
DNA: TGTGCCAGCAGCGTAGGTACTAGCGGATACAATGAGCAGTTCTTC
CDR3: CASSVGTSGYNEQFF

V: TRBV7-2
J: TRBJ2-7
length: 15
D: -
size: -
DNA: TGTGCCAGCAGCCTAACGACAGGCAGCTCCTACGAGCAGTACTTC
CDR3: CASSLTTGSSYEQYF

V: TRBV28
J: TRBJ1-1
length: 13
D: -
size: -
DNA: TGTGCCAGCACCCACCCTGAAGGCACTGAAGCTTTCTTT
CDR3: CASTHPEGTEAFF

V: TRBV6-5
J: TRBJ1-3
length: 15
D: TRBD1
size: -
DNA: TGTGCCAGCAGTCCGGGGACAGGGTATGGAAACACCATATATTTT
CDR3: CASSPGTGYGNTIYF

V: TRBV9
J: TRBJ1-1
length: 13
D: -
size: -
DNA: TGTGCCAGCAGCACACCGCCCAGCAATGAAGCTTTCTTT
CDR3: CASSTPPSNEAFF

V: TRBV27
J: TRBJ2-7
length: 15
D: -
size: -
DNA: TGTGCCAGCAGTCCCACCAGGGAGTCGGTCCAAGAGCAGTACTTC
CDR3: CASSPTRESVQEQYF

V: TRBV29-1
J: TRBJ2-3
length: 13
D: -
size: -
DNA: TGCAGCGTTGACGCCCCAATCACAGATACGCAGTATTTT
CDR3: CSVDAPITDTQYF

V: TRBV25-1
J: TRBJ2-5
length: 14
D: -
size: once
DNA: TGTGCCAGCAGTGATCCTCGACAGGAAGAGACCCAGTACTTC
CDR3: CASSDPRQEETQYF

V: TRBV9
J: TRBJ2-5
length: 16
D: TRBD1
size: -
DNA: TGTGCCAGCAGCGCGACCGGGACAGGGGAATGGGAGACCCAGTACTTC
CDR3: CASSATGTGEWETQYF

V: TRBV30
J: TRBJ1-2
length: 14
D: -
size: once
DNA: TGTGCCTGGAGTAACGGGGGGTTGGGCTATGGCTACACCTTC
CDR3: CAWSNGGLGYGYTF

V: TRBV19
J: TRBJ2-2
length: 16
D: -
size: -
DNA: TGTGCCAGTAGTCCAGATTCCCTCGCGAACACCGGGGAGCTGTTTTTT
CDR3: CASSPDSLANTGELFF

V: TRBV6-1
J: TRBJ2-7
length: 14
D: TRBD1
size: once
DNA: TGTGCCAGCAGTACCCACAGGGGGCCCTACGAGCAGTACTTC
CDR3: CASSTHRGPYEQYF